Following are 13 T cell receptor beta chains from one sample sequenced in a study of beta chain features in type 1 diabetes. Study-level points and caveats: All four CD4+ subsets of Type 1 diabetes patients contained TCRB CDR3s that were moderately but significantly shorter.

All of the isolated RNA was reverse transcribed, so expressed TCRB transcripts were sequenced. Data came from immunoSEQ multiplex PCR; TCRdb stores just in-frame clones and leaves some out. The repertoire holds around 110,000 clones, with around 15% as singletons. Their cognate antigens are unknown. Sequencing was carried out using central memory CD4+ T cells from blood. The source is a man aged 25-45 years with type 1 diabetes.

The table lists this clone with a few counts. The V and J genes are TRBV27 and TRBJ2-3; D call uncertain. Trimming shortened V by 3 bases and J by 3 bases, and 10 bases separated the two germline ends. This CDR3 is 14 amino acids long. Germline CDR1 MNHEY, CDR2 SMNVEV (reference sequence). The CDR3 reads CASSFKGGTDTQYF. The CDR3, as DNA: TGTGCCAGCAGTTTTAAGGGTGGGACAGATACGCAGTATTTT.

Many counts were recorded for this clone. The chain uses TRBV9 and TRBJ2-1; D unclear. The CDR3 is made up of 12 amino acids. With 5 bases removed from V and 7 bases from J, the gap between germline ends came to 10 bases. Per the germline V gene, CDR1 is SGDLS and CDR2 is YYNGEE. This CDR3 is CASSTVGNEQFF. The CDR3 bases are TGTGCCAGCAGTACCGTAGGGAATGAGCAGTTCTTC.

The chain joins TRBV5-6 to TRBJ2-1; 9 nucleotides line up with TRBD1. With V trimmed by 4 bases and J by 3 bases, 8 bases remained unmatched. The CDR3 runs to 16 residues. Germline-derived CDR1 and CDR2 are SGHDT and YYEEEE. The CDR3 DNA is TGTGCCAGCAGCAGCGCCGGGACAGGGTTCTACAATGAGCAGTTCTTC. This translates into CASSSAGTGFYNEQFF.

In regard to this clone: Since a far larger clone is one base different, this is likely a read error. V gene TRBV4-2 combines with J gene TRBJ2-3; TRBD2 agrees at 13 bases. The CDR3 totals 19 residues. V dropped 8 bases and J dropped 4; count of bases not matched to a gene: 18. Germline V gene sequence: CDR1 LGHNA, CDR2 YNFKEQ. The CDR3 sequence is CASCPMTSGGTGYPDTQYF. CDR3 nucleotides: TGTGCCAGCTGCCCTATGACTAGCGGGGGGACCGGGTATCCAGATACGCAGTATTTT.

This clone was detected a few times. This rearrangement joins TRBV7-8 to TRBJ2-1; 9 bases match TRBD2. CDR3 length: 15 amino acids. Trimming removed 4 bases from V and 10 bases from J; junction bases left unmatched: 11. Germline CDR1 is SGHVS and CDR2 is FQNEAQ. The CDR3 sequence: CASSSRLAGGQEQFF. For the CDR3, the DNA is TGTGCCAGCAGCTCAAGACTTGCGGGGGGGCAAGAGCAGTTCTTC. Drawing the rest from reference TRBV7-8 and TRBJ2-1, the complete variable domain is GAGVSQSPRYKVAKRGQDVALRCDPISGHVSLFWYQQALGQGPEFLTYFQNEAQLDKSGLPSDRFFAERPEGSVSTLKIQRTQQEDSAVYLCASSSRLAGGQEQFFGPGTRLTVL.

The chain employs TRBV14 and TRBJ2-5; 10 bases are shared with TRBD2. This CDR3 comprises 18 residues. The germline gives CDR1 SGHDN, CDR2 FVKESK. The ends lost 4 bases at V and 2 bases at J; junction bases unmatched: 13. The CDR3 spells CASSPGWSKRGGQETQYF. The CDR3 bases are TGTGCCAGCAGCCCGGGATGGTCTAAGCGGGGGGGACAAGAGACCCAGTACTTC.

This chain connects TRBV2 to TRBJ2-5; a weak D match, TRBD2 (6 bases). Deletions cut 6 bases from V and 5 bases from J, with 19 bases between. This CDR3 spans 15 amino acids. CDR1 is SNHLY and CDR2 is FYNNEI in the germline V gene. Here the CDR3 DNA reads TGTGCCAGCAGAATGGGCGCGGGAACGGTGGAGACCCAGTACTTC. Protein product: CASRMGAGTVETQYF.

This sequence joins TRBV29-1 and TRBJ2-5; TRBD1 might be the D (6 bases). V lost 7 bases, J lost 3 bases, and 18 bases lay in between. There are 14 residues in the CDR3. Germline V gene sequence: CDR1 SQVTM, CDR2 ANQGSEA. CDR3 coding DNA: TGCAGCGCGACCAGGGGTGCAGGGGAAGAGACCCAGTACTTC. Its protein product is CSATRGAGEETQYF.

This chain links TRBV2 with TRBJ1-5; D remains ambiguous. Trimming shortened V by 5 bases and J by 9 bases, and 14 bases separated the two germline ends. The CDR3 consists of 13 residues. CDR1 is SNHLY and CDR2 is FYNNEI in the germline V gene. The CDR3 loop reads CASSPSGDGPQHF. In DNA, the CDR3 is TGTGCCAGCAGTCCATCGGGAGACGGGCCCCAGCATTTT. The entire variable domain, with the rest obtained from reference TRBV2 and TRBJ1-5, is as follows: EPEVTQTPSHQVTQMGQEVILRCVPISNHLYFYWYRQILGQKVEFLVSFYNNEISEKSEIFDDQFSVERPDGSNFTLKIRSTKLEDSAMYFCASSPSGDGPQHFGDGTRLSIL.

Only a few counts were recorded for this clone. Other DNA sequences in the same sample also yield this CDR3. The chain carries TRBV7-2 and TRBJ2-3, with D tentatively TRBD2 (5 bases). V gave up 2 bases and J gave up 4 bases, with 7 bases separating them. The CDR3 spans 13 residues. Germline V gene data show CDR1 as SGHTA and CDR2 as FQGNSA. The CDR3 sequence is CASSLRGADTQYF. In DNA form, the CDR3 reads TGTGCCAGCAGCTTACGGGGTGCAGATACGCAGTATTTT.

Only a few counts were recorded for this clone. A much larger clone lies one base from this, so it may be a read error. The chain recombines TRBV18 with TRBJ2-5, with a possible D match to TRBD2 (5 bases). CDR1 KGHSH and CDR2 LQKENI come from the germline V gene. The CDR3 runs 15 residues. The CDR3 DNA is TGTCCCAGCTCACCACGAGTCTCCGGGGAAGAGACCCAGTACTTC. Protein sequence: CPSSPRVSGEETQYF.

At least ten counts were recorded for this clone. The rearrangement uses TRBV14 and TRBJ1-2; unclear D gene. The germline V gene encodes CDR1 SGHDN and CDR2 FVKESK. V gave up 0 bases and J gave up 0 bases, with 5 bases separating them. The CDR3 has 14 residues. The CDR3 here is CASSQDSTNYGYTF. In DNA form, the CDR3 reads TGTGCCAGCAGCCAAGACAGTACTAACTATGGCTACACCTTC.

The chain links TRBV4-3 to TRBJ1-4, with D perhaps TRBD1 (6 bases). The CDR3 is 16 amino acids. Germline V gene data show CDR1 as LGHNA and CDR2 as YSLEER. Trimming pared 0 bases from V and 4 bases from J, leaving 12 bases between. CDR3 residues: CASSQDWDTGNEKLFF. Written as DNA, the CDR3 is TGCGCCAGCAGCCAAGACTGGGACACCGGTAATGAAAAACTGTTTTTT.